This TCR beta chain was identified in a study of CD8 T cells in Susac syndrome. Study outcomes and limitations: The study recognized that its TCR sequencing and HLA analysis covered a relatively small number of individuals.

Random-hexamer reverse transcription was applied to roughly 0.45 to 1 ug RNA. Coverage of TCR beta CDR3 amplification by immunoSEQ multiplex PCR extended to 54 Vbeta and 13 Jbeta. TCRdb analysed the immunoSEQ multiplex PCR reads with MiXCR anew, one entry per CDR3 protein. Altogether roughly 140,000 distinct CDR3 sequences are present, about 94% being singletons, with the ten largest covering approximately 0.25%. Germline CDR1 MNHEY, CDR2 SVGEGT. CDR3 size: 17 residues. The V segment lost 5 bases and the J segment 7 bases; nucleotides outside the gene matches: 14. CD8+ and CD4+ T cells from blood underwent TCR beta sequencing, which was carried out in a high-throughput format. Isolation of CD8+ and CD4+ T cells was performed negatively, whereas enrichment of TEMRA cells was done by FACS. A remark on this clonotype: The antigen is unknown.

The chain has TRBV6-2 or TRBV6-3 and TRBJ1-4; 9 bases agree with TRBD1. The sequencing input was CD8+ T cells from PBMCs. This TCR was recovered from a human donor in good health. Written as DNA, the CDR3 is TGTGCCAGCAGTGAGCCCGGGACAGGGTGGATTAGTGAAAAACTGTTTTTT. Residues: CASSEPGTGWISEKLFF.